This T cell receptor beta chain was recorded in a study of control samples from healthy donors and cancer patients. Sequencing used immunoSEQ multiplex PCR; TCRdb keeps in-frame clones, though not all of them. The repertoire includes 100,000 to 150,000 clones, 80% to 95% of them detected once, and 4.5% to 7% sits in the top ten. The CDR3 totals 15 residues. The germline gives CDR1 SGHRS, CDR2 YFSETQ. Trimming shortened V by 2 bases and J by 3 bases, and 12 bases separated the two germline ends. The chain carries TRBV5-1 and TRBJ1-5, with D hard to call. This sequence was found in a man aged 18 to 29 in good health. The sample was blood. The CDR3 reads CASSLGSGFNQPQHF. In nucleotides, the CDR3 is TGCGCCAGCAGCTTAGGATCGGGTTTCAATCAGCCCCAGCATTTT.